This entry lists 6 T cell receptor beta chains sequenced from one sample in a study of cytomegalovirus exposure and HLA in healthy donors (dated by TCRdb to 2017 to 2019). The library was generated by the immunoSEQ multiplex PCR assay. A mixture of 60 forward primers for TCR Vbeta segments and 13 reverse primers for TCR Jbeta segments was used in the multiplex PCR. Not all clones reach the TCRdb copy of this immuneACCESS table, which keeps in-frame sequences only. Checked studies attribute under half of the gap to unresolved V genes and leave the rest unexplained. The sample table contains about 190,000 clones; only one count was recorded for 80% to 85% of them. Roughly 0.75% of the sample goes to the ten largest clones. Sample: PBMCs. The receptors originated from a woman aged 18-35 years in good health and CMV-seronegative.

The chain uses TRBV9 and TRBJ2-7, with D maybe TRBD2 (6 bases). Germline values: CDR1 SGDLS, CDR2 YYNGEE. Trimming removed 3 bases at V and 2 bases at J, with 15 bases between. The CDR3 consists of 15 residues. The CDR3 loop is CASSEGSGPPYEQYF. The CDR3 region has the DNA TGTGCCAGCAGCGAGGGAAGCGGGCCTCCCTACGAGCAGTACTTC.

This chain uses TRBV6-5 with TRBJ1-4, with D unresolved. Germline-derived CDR1 and CDR2 are MNHEY and SVGAGI. The CDR3 is 15 amino acids. Trimming pared 6 bases from V and 2 bases from J, leaving 13 bases between. This CDR3 is CASRILKLTNEKLFF. As DNA, the CDR3 is TGTGCCAGCAGAATCCTAAAGCTCACTAATGAAAAACTGTTTTTT.

This clone was counted a single time. The rearrangement joins TRBV6-1 to TRBJ1-6; 7 bases map to TRBD1. V was clipped by 5 bases and J by 5 bases; unmatched bases: 6. Germline lookup yields CDR1 MNHNS and CDR2 SASEGT. The CDR3 consists of 15 residues. In nucleotides, the CDR3 is TGTGCCAGCAGTACGATGACAGGGAATAATTCACCCCTCCACTTT. Protein product: CASSTMTGNNSPLHF.

V is TRBV6-1 and J is TRBJ2-7, with 12 bases identical to TRBD1. V shed 4 bases and J 4 bases; nucleotides not matched to a gene: 5. The germline gives CDR1 MNHNS, CDR2 SASEGT. This CDR3 region has 15 residues. CDR3 nucleotide sequence: TGTGCCAGCAGTGCCGGGACAGGGGGCGTATACGAGCAGTACTTC. Its translation: CASSAGTGGVYEQYF.

A note on this clone: A read error is likely, as this CDR3 ends without the conserved phenylalanine or tryptophan. This rearrangement joins TRBV5-1 to TRBJ1-2; 9 bases agree with TRBD1. The CDR3 is 16 residues long. The V and J ends lost 4 bases and 2 bases, in that order; junction bases with no gene match: 9. Germline CDR1 is SGHRS and CDR2 is YFSETQ. The CDR3 bases are TGCGCCAGCAGCCCGGCCCGGGACAGGGTAAACTATGGCTACACCCTC. Protein sequence: CASSPARDRVNYGYTL.

The J gene is TRBJ2-7, the V gene TRBV6-1; perhaps TRBD1 as D (5 bases). Germline CDR1 is MNHNS and CDR2 is SASEGT. V was cut by 2 bases and J by 4 bases, with 15 bases left in between. The CDR3 totals 15 residues. CDR3 coding DNA: TGTGCCAGCAGTGAACAAACTGCGCAGGGTTACGAGCAGTACTTC. Translation: CASSEQTAQGYEQYF.